These T cell receptor beta chains were read from a single sample in a study of T cells after posttransplantation cyclophosphamide. The data were produced by immunoSEQ multiplex PCR, yet TCRdb's version contains in-frame clones alone and is incomplete. The sample includes about 52,000 clones, approximately 94% of them seen just once. Sequencing used PBMCs. Receptor source: a woman aged 25 to 39 in good health and a related stem cell transplant donor. Each CDR3 is given with its conserved first and last residue. D genes are given only for firm matches.

v_call	d_call	cdr3_aa
TRBV7-8	TRBD1	CASSLVGQANTEAFF
TRBV4-3	-	CASSQDFQGGYEQYF
TRBV28	TRBD1	CASSAGTGVKGYTF
TRBV19	TRBD1	CASSPTGGGQPQHF
TRBV2	-	CASSPGHLNTEAFF
TRBV6-1	-	CASSEQGWDTIYF
TRBV6-1	-	CASSAGLTLSGNTIYF
TRBV19	TRBD1	CASRAGQVSNQPQHF
TRBV6-1	TRBD1	CASSAGQGANTEAFF
TRBV14	TRBD1	CASSQPHATGVDTQYF
TRBV7-9	-	CASSLGHLNTGELFF
TRBV9	-	CASSGSTLGHQETQYF
TRBV5-1	TRBD2	CASSAREADTQYF
TRBV5-6	TRBD2	CASSFGGAGELFF
TRBV5-6	TRBD1	CASSSDRAYEQYF
TRBV6-6	-	CASRRGGSYNEQFF
TRBV6-6	-	CASSYEGVGVGEQYF
TRBV7-2	TRBD1	CASSSQRTGADGYTF
TRBV30	-	CAWDSGLPGELFF
TRBV15	TRBD1	CATSRDRGTGLNEQFF
TRBV5-1	TRBD2	CASSLEISGGLDTQYF
TRBV19	TRBD2	CASSHGLAANTGELFF
TRBV27	TRBD2	CASAPGLAGVVSTDTQYF
TRBV5-1	TRBD2	CASSPRTSGGAWETQYF
TRBV5-1	TRBD1	CASSGDSLYEQYF